These 16 T cell receptor beta chains originate from one sample sequenced in a study of vaccination effects on CD4 cells after COVID-19. The repertoire was sequenced with immunoSEQ multiplex PCR; TCRdb's copy has only in-frame clones and lacks some. The sample has about 71,000 clones; around 79% are singletons. The antigens for these receptors are not known. Investigators separated out CD4+ T cells once around eleven days of culture had passed. All participants had two doses of either the BNT162b2 or mRNA-1273 vaccine. This sample comprised CD4+ T cells from PBMCs cultured without peptide, obtained after COVID-19 vaccination. The receptor source for this set is a human donor who received a COVID-19 vaccine.

A few counts support this clone. The V call is TRBV5-1, the J call TRBJ2-2; 10 positions agree with TRBD1. V gave up 4 bases and J gave up 4 bases; unmatched junction bases: 4. From germline, CDR1 is SGHRS and CDR2 YFSETQ. CDR3 size: 15 residues. The CDR3 loop is CASSPGTGATGELFF. The CDR3 nucleotides are TGCGCCAGCAGCCCCGGGACAGGGGCCACCGGGGAGCTGTTTTTT. The full variable domain, its missing parts supplied by reference TRBV5-1 and TRBJ2-2, is KAGVTQTPRYLIKTRGQQVTLSCSPISGHRSVSWYQQTPGQGLQFLFEYFSETQRNKGNFPGRFSGRQFSNSRSEMNVSTLELGDSALYLCASSPGTGATGELFFGEGSRLTVL.

This rearrangement joins TRBV6-2 or TRBV6-3 to TRBJ1-5; perhaps TRBD1 as D (5 bases). V was cut by 5 bases and J by 5 bases, with 16 bases left in between. In germline, CDR1 is MNHEY, CDR2 SVGEGT. CDR3 length: 15 amino acids. The CDR3 nucleotides are TGTGCCAGCAGTCGCAAGGGACGGCCTTATCAGCCCCAGCATTTT. Protein product: CASSRKGRPYQPQHF.

The gene calls are TRBV3-1 (or the pseudogene TRBV3-2) and TRBJ1-4; weak D call: TRBD1 (6 bases). This CDR3 contains 15 residues. V was shortened by 7 bases and J by 0 bases, with 12 bases between the two germline ends. The V gene's germline CDR1 is LGHDT and CDR2 YNNKEL (reference sequence). The DNA of the CDR3 is TGTGCCAGCAAAAAAACAGGGTCAACTAATGAAAAACTGTTTTTT. It encodes CASKKTGSTNEKLFF.

The V gene is TRBV7-9, the J gene TRBJ1-1, with TRBD1 as a possible D gene (5 bases). CDR1 is SEHNR, CDR2 FQNEAQ, per germline (reference sequence). The CDR3 loop spans 16 amino acids. V was pared by 5 bases and J by 4 bases, with 20 bases between. CDR3 in DNA: TGTGCCAGCAGCCCCCTGGGATCGGGGGGTATCACTGAAGCTTTCTTT. As protein: CASSPLGSGGITEAFF.

The gene calls are TRBV6-6 and TRBJ1-3; D is uncertain. CDR1 and CDR2 from the germline V gene are MNHNY and SVGAGI (reference sequence). This CDR3 region has 11 residues. The CDR3 protein is CSCGAGNTIYF. As DNA, the CDR3 is TGTTCCTGTGGGGCTGGAAACACCATATATTTT.

The chain couples TRBV6-2 or TRBV6-3 to TRBJ1-5; D is uncertain. CDR1 and CDR2 (germline): MNHEY, SVGEGT. V was pared by 6 bases and J by 3 bases, with 15 bases between. The CDR3 consists of 15 residues. DNA for the CDR3: TGTGCCAGCAGCCCCCCGACGGGGATCAATCAGCCCCAGCATTTT. Translating it yields CASSPPTGINQPQHF.

The chain carries TRBV20-1 and TRBJ1-1; D may be TRBD1 (5 bases). Germline CDR1 reads DFQATT; CDR2 reads SNEGSKA (reference sequence). Between the trimmed V and J ends, which lost 3 bases and 4 bases, there was a span of 12 bases. This CDR3 has 13 amino acids. The CDR3 loop reads CSASMQGLTEAFF. The CDR3 DNA is TGCAGTGCTAGTATGCAGGGTCTCACTGAAGCTTTCTTT.

In this sample, this clone turned up once. The chain combines TRBV6-5 with TRBJ2-1, with 8 nucleotides matching TRBD1. CDR3 length equals 15 residues. Germline trimming cut 0 bases from V and 9 bases from J; bases unmatched to any gene: 7. Germline values: CDR1 MNHEY, CDR2 SVGAGI. The CDR3 loop reads CASSYSNRGMIEQFF. The CDR3 DNA reads TGTGCCAGCAGTTACTCGAACAGGGGGATGATTGAGCAGTTCTTC.

The chain joins TRBV9 to TRBJ1-5, with D uncertain. Germline CDR1 is SGDLS and CDR2 is YYNGEE. The CDR3 covers 13 residues. V was pared by 0 bases and J by 4 bases, with 5 bases between. This CDR3 reads CASSVDINQPQHF. CDR3 DNA: TGTGCCAGCAGCGTAGACATAAATCAGCCCCAGCATTTT.

The chain couples TRBV11-3 to TRBJ2-2; D is tentatively TRBD1 or TRBD2 (5 bases each). The CDR3 contains 14 residues. V lost 3 bases and J lost 6, with 11 bases in between. From germline, CDR1 is SGHNT and CDR2 YENEEA. The CDR3 loop is CASSFLRDAGELFF. The CDR3 nucleotides read TGTGCCAGCAGCTTTCTCAGGGACGCCGGGGAGCTGTTTTTT.

This chain links TRBV7-8 with TRBJ2-7, with 9 bases lining up with TRBD1. The CDR3 is made up of 18 amino acids. CDR1 is SGHVS and CDR2 is FQNEAQ in the germline V gene. The trim removed 2 bases at V and 3 bases at J, leaving 14 bases unmatched. In DNA form, the CDR3 reads TGTGCCAGCAGCTTATCCCCTCCGGGGACAGGGACCATCTACGAGCAGTACGTC. It encodes CASSLSPPGTGTIYEQYV.

The chain joins TRBV24-1 to TRBJ2-1, with D possibly matching TRBD2 (6 bases). V was clipped by 6 bases and J by 1 base, with 15 bases between them. The germline gives CDR1 KGHDR, CDR2 SFDVKD. The CDR3 runs 16 residues. The CDR3 is CATSSNTGVSYNEQFF. CDR3 coding DNA: TGTGCCACCAGTTCAAACACGGGGGTTTCCTACAATGAGCAGTTCTTC.

V gene TRBV24-1 combines with J gene TRBJ2-3; TRBD2 matches at 11 bases. V was pared by 4 bases and J by 0 bases, with 11 bases of the junction left unmatched. Germline-derived CDR1 and CDR2 are KGHDR and SFDVKD. CDR3 length: 19 amino acids. The DNA for the CDR3 is TGTGCCACCAGTGACCGGGGTGCTCTAGCGGGGGGAAGCACAGATACGCAGTATTTT. It translates to CATSDRGALAGGSTDTQYF.

The chain couples TRBV5-1 to TRBJ1-3, with D tentatively TRBD1 (5 bases). The CDR3 loop spans 14 amino acids. The germline V gene has CDR1 SGHRS and CDR2 YFSETQ. Trimming took 0 bases from V and 3 from J, leaving 7 bases between them. The CDR3 DNA reads TGCGCCAGCAGCTTGGGCAGGGATGGAAACACCATATATTTT. Protein sequence: CASSLGRDGNTIYF.

J is TRBJ2-2 and V is TRBV19; 8 bases align to TRBD1. This CDR3 region has 14 residues. Germline trimming cut 7 bases from V and 7 bases from J; bases unmatched to any gene: 8. CDR1 LNHDA and CDR2 SQIVND come from the germline V gene (reference sequence). The CDR3 DNA is TGTGCCAGTATCCGAGGACAGGGTAACGGGGAGCTGTTTTTT. This codes for CASIRGQGNGELFF.

The chain recombines TRBV3-1 (or the pseudogene TRBV3-2) with TRBJ2-5, with a possible D match to TRBD2 (5 bases). This CDR3 comprises 14 residues. V dropped 4 bases and J dropped 1 base, with 10 bases sitting between them. Germline V gene data show CDR1 as LGHDT and CDR2 as YNNKEL (reference sequence). The CDR3 sequence: CASSPFGIQETQYF. For the CDR3, the DNA is TGTGCCAGCAGCCCGTTCGGGATCCAAGAGACCCAGTACTTC.